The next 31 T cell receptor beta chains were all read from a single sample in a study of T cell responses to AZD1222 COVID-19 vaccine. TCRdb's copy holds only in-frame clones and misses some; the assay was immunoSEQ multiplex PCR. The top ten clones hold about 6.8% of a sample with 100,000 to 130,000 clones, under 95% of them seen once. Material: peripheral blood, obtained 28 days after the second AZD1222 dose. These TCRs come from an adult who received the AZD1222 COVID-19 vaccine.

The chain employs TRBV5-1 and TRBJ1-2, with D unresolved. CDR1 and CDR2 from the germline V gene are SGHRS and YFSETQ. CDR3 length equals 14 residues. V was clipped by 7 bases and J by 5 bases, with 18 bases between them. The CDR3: CASGEWEVDYGYTF. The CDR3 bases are TGCGCCAGCGGAGAGTGGGAGGTGGATTATGGCTACACCTTC. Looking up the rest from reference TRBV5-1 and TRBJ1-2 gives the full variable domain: KAGVTQTPRYLIKTRGQQVTLSCSPISGHRSVSWYQQTPGQGLQFLFEYFSETQRNKGNFPGRFSGRQFSNSRSEMNVSTLELGDSALYLCASGEWEVDYGYTFGSGTRLTVV.

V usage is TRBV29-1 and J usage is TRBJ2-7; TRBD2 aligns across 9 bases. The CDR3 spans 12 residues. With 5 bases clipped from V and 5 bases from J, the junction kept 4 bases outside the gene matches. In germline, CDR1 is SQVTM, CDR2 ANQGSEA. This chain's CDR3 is CSVLGTSNEQYF. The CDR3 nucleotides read TGCAGCGTTTTAGGGACTAGCAACGAGCAGTACTTC.

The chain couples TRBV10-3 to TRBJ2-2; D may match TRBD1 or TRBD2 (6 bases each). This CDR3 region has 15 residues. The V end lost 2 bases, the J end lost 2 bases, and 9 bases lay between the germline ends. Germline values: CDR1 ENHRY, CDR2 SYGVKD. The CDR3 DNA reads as TGTGCCATCAGTGAGCCCGGGGGCAACACCGGGGAGCTGTTTTTT. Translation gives CAISEPGGNTGELFF.

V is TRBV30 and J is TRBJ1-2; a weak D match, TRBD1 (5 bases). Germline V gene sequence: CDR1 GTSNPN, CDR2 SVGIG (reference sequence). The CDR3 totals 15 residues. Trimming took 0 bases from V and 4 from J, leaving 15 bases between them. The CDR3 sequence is CAWSVWDRRGYGYTF. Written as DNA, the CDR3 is TGTGCCTGGAGTGTTTGGGACCGACGGGGCTATGGCTACACCTTC.

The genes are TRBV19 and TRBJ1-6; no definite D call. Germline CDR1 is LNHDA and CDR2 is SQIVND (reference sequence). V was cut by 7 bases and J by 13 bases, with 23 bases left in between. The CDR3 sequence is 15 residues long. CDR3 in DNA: TGTGCCAGTACCCGTAGCTTGGCGCCCTGGGCGCCCCTCCACTTT. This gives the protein CASTRSLAPWAPLHF.

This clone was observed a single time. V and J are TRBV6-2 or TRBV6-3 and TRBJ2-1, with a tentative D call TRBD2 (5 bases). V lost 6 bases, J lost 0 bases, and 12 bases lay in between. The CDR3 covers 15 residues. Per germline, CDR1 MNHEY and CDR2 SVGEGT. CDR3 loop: CASSQTGNSYNEQFF. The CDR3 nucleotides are TGTGCCAGCAGCCAGACGGGAAACTCCTACAATGAGCAGTTCTTC.

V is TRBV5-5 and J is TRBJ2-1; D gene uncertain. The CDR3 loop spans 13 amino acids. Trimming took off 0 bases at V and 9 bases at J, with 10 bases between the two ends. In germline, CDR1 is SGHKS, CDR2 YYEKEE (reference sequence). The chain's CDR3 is CASSLEGLAEQFF. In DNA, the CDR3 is TGTGCCAGCAGCTTGGAAGGGTTGGCTGAGCAGTTCTTC.

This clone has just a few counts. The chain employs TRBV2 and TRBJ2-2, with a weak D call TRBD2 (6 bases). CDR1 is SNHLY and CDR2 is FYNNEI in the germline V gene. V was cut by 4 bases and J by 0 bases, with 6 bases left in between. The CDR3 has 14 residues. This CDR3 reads CASSGLANTGELFF. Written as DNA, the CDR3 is TGTGCCAGCAGTGGACTAGCGAACACCGGGGAGCTGTTTTTT.

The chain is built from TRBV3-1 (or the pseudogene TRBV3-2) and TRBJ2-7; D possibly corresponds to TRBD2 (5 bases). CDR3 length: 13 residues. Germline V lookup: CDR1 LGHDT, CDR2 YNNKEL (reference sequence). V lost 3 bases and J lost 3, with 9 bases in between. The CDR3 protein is CASSHRTGYEQYF. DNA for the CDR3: TGTGCCAGCAGCCACAGGACTGGCTACGAGCAGTACTTC.

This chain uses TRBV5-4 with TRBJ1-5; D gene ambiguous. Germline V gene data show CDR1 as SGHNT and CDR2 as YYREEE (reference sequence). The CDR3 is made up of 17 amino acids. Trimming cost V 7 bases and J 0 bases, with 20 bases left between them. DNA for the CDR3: TGTGCCAGCCCTTCGAGGGCGGGGATACATAGCAATCAGCCCCAGCATTTT. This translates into CASPSRAGIHSNQPQHF.

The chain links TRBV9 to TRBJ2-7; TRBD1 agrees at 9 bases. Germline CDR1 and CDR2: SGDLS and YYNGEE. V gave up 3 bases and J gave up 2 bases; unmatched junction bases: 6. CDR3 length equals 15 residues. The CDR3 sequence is CASSAGTGRTYEQYF. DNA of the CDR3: TGTGCCAGCAGCGCAGGGACAGGGAGGACCTACGAGCAGTACTTC.

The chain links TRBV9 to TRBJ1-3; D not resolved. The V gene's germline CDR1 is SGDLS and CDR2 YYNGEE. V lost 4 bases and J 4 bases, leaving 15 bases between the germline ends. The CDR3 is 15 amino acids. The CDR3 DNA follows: TGTGCCAGCAGCCCTCGTCTAAAGGACGGAAACACCATATATTTT. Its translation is CASSPRLKDGNTIYF. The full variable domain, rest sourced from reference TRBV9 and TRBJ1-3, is DSGVTQTPKHLITATGQRVTLRCSPRSGDLSVYWYQQSLDQGLQFLIQYYNGEERAKGNILERFSAQQFPDLHSELNLSSLELGDSALYFCASSPRLKDGNTIYFGEGSWLTVV.

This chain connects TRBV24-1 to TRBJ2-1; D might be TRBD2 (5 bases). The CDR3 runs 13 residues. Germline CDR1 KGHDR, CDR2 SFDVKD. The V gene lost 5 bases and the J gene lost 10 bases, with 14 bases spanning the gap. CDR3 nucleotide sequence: TGTGCCACCAGTGCCGGCGGCGGGCTAGAGCAGTTCTTC. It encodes CATSAGGGLEQFF.

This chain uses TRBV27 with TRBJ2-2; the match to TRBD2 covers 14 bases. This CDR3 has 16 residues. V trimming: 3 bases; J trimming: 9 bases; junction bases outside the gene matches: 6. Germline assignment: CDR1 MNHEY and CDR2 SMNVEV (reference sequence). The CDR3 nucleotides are TGTGCCAGCAGTTTGACCGGGACTAGCGGGGGCCGGGAGCTGTTTTTT. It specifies CASSLTGTSGGRELFF.

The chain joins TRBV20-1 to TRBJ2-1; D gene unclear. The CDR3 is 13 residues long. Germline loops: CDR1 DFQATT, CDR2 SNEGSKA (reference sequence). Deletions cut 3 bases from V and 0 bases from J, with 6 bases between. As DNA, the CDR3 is TGCAGTGCTAGTGCGAGCTCCTACAATGAGCAGTTCTTC. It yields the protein CSASASSYNEQFF.

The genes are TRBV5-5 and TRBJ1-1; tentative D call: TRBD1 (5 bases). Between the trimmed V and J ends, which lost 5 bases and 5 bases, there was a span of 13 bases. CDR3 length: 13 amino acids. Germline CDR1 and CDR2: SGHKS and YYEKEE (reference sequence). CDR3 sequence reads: CASRGSGVTEAFF. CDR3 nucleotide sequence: TGTGCCAGCAGAGGTTCGGGGGTTACTGAAGCTTTCTTT.

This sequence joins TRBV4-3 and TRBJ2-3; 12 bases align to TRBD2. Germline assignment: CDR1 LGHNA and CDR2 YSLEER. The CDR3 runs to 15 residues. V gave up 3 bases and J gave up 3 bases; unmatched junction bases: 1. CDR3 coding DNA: TGCGCCAGCAGCCATGGACTAGCGGGAACAGATACGCAGTATTTT. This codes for CASSHGLAGTDTQYF.

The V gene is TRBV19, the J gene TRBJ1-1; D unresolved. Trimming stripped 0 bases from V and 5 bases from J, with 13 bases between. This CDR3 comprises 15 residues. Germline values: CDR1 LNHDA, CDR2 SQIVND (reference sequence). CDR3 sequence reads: CASSIDGSKKTEAFF. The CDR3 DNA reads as TGTGCCAGTAGTATAGATGGTAGTAAAAAGACTGAAGCTTTCTTT.

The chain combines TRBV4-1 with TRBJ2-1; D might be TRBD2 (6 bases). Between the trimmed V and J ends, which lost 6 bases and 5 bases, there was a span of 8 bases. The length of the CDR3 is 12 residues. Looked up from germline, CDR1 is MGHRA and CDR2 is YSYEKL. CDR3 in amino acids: CASRSSDNEQFF. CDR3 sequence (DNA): TGCGCCAGCAGGTCTAGCGACAATGAGCAGTTCTTC.

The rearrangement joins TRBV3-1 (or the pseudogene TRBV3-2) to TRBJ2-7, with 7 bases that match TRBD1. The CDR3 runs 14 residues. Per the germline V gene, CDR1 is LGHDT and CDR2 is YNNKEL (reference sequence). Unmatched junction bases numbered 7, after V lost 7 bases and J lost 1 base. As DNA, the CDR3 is TGTGCCAGCAAACAGGGGTGGAATTCCTACGAGCAGTACTTC. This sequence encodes CASKQGWNSYEQYF.

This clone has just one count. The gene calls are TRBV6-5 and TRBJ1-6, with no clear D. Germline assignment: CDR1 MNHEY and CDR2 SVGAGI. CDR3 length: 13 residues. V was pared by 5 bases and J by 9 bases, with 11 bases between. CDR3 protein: CASSPGPVSPLHF. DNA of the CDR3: TGTGCCAGCAGTCCCGGGCCAGTTTCACCCCTCCACTTT.

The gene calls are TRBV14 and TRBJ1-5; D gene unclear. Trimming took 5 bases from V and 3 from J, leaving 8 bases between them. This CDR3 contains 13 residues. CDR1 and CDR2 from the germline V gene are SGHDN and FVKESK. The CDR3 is CASSKMNNQPQHF. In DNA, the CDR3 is TGTGCCAGCAGCAAAATGAACAATCAGCCCCAGCATTTT. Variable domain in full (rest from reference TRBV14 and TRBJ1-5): EAGVTQFPSHSVIEKGQTVTLRCDPISGHDNLYWYRRVMGKEIKFLLHFVKESKQDESGMPNNRFLAERTGGTYSTLKVQPAELEDSGVYFCASSKMNNQPQHFGDGTRLSIL.

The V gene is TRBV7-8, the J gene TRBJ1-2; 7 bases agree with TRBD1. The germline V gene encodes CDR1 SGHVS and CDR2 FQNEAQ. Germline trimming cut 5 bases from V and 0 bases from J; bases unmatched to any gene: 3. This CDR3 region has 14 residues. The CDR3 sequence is CASSTGTANYGYTF. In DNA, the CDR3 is TGTGCCAGCAGCACCGGGACAGCTAACTATGGCTACACCTTC.

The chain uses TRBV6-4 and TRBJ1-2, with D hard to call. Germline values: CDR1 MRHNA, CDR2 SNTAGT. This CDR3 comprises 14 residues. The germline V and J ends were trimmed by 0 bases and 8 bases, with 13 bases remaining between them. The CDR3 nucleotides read TGTGCCAGCAGTGACTCGAGAGGGCCCGAAGGCTACACCTTC. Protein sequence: CASSDSRGPEGYTF.

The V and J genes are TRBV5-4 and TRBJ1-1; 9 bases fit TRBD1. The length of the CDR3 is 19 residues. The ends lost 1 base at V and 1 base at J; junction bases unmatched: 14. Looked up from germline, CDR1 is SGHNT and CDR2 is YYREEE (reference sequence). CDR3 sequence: CASSLMNYRGLRKNTEAFF. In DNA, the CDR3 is TGTGCCAGCAGCTTGATGAATTACAGGGGGCTGAGGAAGAACACTGAAGCTTTCTTT.

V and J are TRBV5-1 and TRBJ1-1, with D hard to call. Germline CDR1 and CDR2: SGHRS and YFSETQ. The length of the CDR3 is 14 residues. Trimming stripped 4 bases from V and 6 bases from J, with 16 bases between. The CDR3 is CASSPDRTHAEAFF. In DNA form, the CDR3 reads TGCGCCAGCAGCCCCGACCGGACCCACGCTGAAGCTTTCTTT. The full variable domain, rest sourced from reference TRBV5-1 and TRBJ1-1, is KAGVTQTPRYLIKTRGQQVTLSCSPISGHRSVSWYQQTPGQGLQFLFEYFSETQRNKGNFPGRFSGRQFSNSRSEMNVSTLELGDSALYLCASSPDRTHAEAFFGQGTRLTVV.

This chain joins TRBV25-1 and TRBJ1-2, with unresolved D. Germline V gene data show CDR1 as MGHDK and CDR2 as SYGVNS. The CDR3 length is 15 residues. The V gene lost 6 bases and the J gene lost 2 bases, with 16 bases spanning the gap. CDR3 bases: TGTGCCAGCAGCCCCGCGGGTAATTGGAACTATGGCTACACCTTC. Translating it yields CASSPAGNWNYGYTF.

CDR3 DNA sequence: TGTGCCATCAGTGATCCCCTCCAAGAGACCCAGTACTTC. Protein: CAISDPLQETQYF. The V and J genes are TRBV10-3 and TRBJ2-5, with D hard to call. The CDR3 consists of 13 residues. From germline, CDR1 is ENHRY and CDR2 SYGVKD. V dropped 3 bases and J dropped 1 base, with 6 bases sitting between them.

As DNA, the CDR3 is TGTGCCAGCAGCTTAGAGCGCGGGAGAAACACAGATACGCAGTATTTT. It codes for CASSLERGRNTDTQYF. The genes are TRBV7-9 and TRBJ2-3; 7 bases are shared with TRBD2. J gave up 2 bases and V 1 base, and 6 bases lay outside the gene matches. There are 16 residues in the CDR3. The germline V gene encodes CDR1 SEHNR and CDR2 FQNEAQ (reference sequence).

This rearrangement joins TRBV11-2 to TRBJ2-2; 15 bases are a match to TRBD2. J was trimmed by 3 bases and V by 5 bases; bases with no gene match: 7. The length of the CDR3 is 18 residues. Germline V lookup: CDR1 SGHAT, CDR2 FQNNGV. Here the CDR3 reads CASSRGLAGGRYTGELFF. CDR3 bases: TGTGCCAGCAGCCGGGGACTAGCGGGAGGCCGGTACACCGGGGAGCTGTTTTTT.

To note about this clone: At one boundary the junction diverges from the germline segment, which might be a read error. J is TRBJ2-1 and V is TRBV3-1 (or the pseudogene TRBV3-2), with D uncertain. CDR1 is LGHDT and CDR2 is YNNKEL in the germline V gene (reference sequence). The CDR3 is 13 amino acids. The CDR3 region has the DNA TGTGCCAGCAGACAAGAACCGTCCAATGAGCAGTTCTTC. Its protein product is CASRQEPSNEQFF.